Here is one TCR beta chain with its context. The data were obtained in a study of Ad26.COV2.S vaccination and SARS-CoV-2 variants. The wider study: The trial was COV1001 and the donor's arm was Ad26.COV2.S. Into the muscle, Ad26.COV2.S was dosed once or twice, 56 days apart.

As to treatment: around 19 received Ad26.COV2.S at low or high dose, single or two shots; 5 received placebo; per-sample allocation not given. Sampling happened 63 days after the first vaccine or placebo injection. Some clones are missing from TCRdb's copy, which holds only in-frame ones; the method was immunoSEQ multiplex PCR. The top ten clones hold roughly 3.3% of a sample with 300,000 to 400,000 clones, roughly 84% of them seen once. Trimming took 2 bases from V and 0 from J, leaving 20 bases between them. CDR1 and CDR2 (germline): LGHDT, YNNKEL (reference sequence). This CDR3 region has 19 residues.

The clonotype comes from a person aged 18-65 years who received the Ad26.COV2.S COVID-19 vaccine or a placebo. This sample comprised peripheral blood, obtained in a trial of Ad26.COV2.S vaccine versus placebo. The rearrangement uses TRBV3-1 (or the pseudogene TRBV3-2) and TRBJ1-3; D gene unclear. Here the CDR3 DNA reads TGTGCCAGCAGCCAACATTCCCTTTCGGGCGGTATCTCTGGAAACACCATATATTTT. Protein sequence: CASSQHSLSGGISGNTIYF.